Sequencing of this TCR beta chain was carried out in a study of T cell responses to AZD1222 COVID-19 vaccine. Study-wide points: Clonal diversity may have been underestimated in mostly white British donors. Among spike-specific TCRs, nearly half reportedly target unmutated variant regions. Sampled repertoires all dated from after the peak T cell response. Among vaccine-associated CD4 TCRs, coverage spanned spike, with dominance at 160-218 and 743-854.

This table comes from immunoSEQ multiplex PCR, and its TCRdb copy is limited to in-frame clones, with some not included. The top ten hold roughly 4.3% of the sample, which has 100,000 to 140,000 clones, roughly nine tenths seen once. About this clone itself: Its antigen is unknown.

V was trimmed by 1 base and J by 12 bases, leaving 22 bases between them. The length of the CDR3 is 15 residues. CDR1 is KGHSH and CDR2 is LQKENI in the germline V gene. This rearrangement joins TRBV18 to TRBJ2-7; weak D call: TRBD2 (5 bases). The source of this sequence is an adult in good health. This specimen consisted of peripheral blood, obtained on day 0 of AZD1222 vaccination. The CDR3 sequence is CASSPRGRRLEEGYF. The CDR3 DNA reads TGTGCCAGCTCACCACGCGGAAGGCGCCTGGAAGAGGGGTACTTC.